The next 18 T cell receptor beta chains were all read from a single sample in a study of cytomegalovirus exposure and HLA in healthy donors. The PCR employed 60 Vbeta primers together with 13 Jbeta primers. Sequenced by immunoSEQ multiplex PCR; TCRdb stores in-frame clones only, minus some. Found here are roughly 100,000 clones, 75% of them singletons; the top ten hold more than 2.5%. The sample taken for sequencing was PBMCs. Every receptor here comes from a male donor in good health and CMV-seropositive.

The rearrangement links TRBV5-4 to TRBJ1-3; D possibly corresponds to TRBD1 (6 bases). The CDR3 spans 15 residues. Trimming left V 2 bases short and J 0 bases short, with 9 bases between. Germline CDR1 reads SGHNT; CDR2 reads YYREEE (reference sequence). CDR3 amino acids: CASSFETGSGNTIYF. As DNA, the CDR3 is TGTGCCAGCAGCTTCGAGACAGGCTCTGGAAACACCATATATTTT.

The V call is TRBV30, the J call TRBJ1-1; D gene ambiguous. CDR3 length equals 12 residues. From germline, CDR1 is GTSNPN and CDR2 SVGIG (reference sequence). The CDR3: CAQKVNLAEAFF. For the CDR3, the DNA is TGTGCTCAGAAAGTAAATCTGGCTGAAGCTTTCTTT. The full variable domain, completed using reference TRBV30 and TRBJ1-1, is SQTIHQWPATLVQPVGSPLSLECTVEGTSNPNLYWYRQAAGRGLQLLFYSVGIGQISSEVPQNLSASRPQDRQFILSSKKLLLSDSGFYLCAQKVNLAEAFFGQGTRLTVV.

The CDR3 is CASSVGSGNYYEQYF. The DNA of the CDR3 is TGTGCCAGCAGCGTGGGTAGCGGAAACTACTACGAGCAGTACTTC. The V gene is TRBV9, the J gene TRBJ2-7, with D possibly matching TRBD2 (6 bases). V gave up 2 bases and J gave up 3 bases, with 15 bases separating them. Germline lookup yields CDR1 SGDLS and CDR2 YYNGEE. CDR3 length: 15 amino acids.

This chain connects TRBV28 to TRBJ1-5; tentatively, D is TRBD1 (5 bases). Trimming took off 5 bases at V and 7 bases at J, with 15 bases between the two ends. Germline CDR1 and CDR2: MDHEN and SYDVKM. This CDR3 spans 14 amino acids. DNA for the CDR3: TGTGCCAGCAGTCGGGACCAAGGGAGGCAGCCCCAGCATTTT. Its protein product is CASSRDQGRQPQHF.

This chain connects TRBV11-2 to TRBJ1-1; D gene ambiguous. Trimming shortened V by 3 bases and J by 5 bases, and 10 bases separated the two germline ends. The CDR3 runs 13 residues. From germline, CDR1 is SGHAT and CDR2 FQNNGV. CDR3: CASSFAGGTEAFF. The CDR3 nucleotides are TGTGCCAGCAGCTTTGCGGGAGGGACTGAAGCTTTCTTT.

The J gene is TRBJ2-7, the V gene TRBV7-2; D is possibly TRBD2 (5 bases). CDR3 size: 14 residues. Trimming left V 6 bases short and J 1 base short, with 13 bases between. Germline V lookup: CDR1 SGHTA, CDR2 FQGNSA. As DNA, the CDR3 is TGTGCCAGCAGTCAACGGACTGGTTCCTACGAGCAGTACTTC. It specifies CASSQRTGSYEQYF. The full variable domain, its missing parts supplied by reference TRBV7-2 and TRBJ2-7, is GAGVSQSPSNKVTEKGKDVELRCDPISGHTALYWYRQSLGQGLEFLIYFQGNSAPDKSGLPSDRFSAERTGGSVSTLTIQRTQQEDSAVYLCASSQRTGSYEQYFGPGTRLTVT.

This clone came up a few times. The chain has TRBV18 and TRBJ2-1, with a weak D call TRBD2 (5 bases). Germline V CDR1 and CDR2: KGHSH, LQKENI. V lost 3 bases, J lost 7 bases, and 16 bases lay in between. This CDR3 is built from 15 residues. CDR3 DNA: TGTGCCAGCTCACCCCAGTTACTAGATAGGAATGAGCAGTTCTTC. This translates into CASSPQLLDRNEQFF.

The genes are TRBV19 and TRBJ1-1, with 7 bases identical to TRBD1. This CDR3 is built from 13 residues. The ends lost 3 bases at V and 7 bases at J; junction bases unmatched: 5. CDR1 LNHDA and CDR2 SQIVND come from the germline V gene (reference sequence). CDR3 loop: CASSMWDSHEAFF. The CDR3 bases are TGTGCCAGTAGTATGTGGGACAGCCATGAAGCTTTCTTT.

The V gene is TRBV7-8, the J gene TRBJ2-1, with TRBD2 identical over 9 bases. With V trimmed by 3 bases and J by 7 bases, 4 bases remained unmatched. The CDR3 runs 14 residues. Germline V gene data show CDR1 as SGHVS and CDR2 as FQNEAQ. DNA of the CDR3: TGTGCCAGCAGCTTGGGGGGACTAGCAAATGAGCAGTTCTTC. Translating it yields CASSLGGLANEQFF.

The chain is built from TRBV27 and TRBJ2-7; 7 positions agree with TRBD1. With 3 bases clipped from V and 1 base from J, the junction kept 6 bases outside the gene matches. Germline V gene lookup returns CDR1 MNHEY and CDR2 SMNVEV (reference sequence). The CDR3 runs to 15 residues. Here the CDR3 DNA reads TGTGCCAGCAGTTTCTACTACAGGGGATCCTACGAGCAGTACTTC. It is translated as CASSFYYRGSYEQYF.

This clone was detected a few times. The chain recombines TRBV28 with TRBJ1-5, with D possibly TRBD1 on 5 matching bases. The germline V gene has CDR1 MDHEN and CDR2 SYDVKM. Trimming took off 5 bases at V and 0 bases at J, with 11 bases between the two ends. The CDR3 consists of 15 residues. The CDR3 here is CASSGAGYSNQPQHF. For the CDR3, the DNA is TGTGCCAGCAGTGGGGCCGGGTATAGCAATCAGCCCCAGCATTTT. Complete variable domain (other parts from reference TRBV28 and TRBJ1-5): DVKVTQSSRYLVKRTGEKVFLECVQDMDHENMFWYRQDPGLGLRLIYFSYDVKMKEKGDIPEGYSVSREKKERFSLILESASTNQTSMYLCASSGAGYSNQPQHFGDGTRLSIL.

V gene TRBV4-1 combines with J gene TRBJ2-3; 11 bases match TRBD2. The germline CDR1 and CDR2 sequences are MGHRA and YSYEKL. This CDR3 has 18 residues. V shed 0 bases and J 3 bases; nucleotides not matched to a gene: 8. The CDR3 bases are TGCGCCAGCAGCCAAGATCTAGCGGGGGGCTCCAATACAGATACGCAGTATTTT. Amino acid sequence: CASSQDLAGGSNTDTQYF.

This clone was seen just once. The chain carries TRBV5-1 and TRBJ1-1, with 9 bases matching TRBD1. This CDR3 spans 15 amino acids. From germline, CDR1 is SGHRS and CDR2 YFSETQ. Losses at the gene ends were 4 bases for V and 6 bases for J; bases not matched to a gene: 10. CDR3 nucleotides: TGCGCCAGCAGCCTTCCCGGGACAGGGACCTCTGAAGCTTTCTTT. Translating it yields CASSLPGTGTSEAFF.

V gene TRBV5-1 combines with J gene TRBJ1-2; 9 bases are a match to TRBD1. Looked up from germline, CDR1 is SGHRS and CDR2 is YFSETQ. The ends lost 2 bases at V and 6 bases at J; junction bases unmatched: 5. The CDR3 loop spans 14 amino acids. The CDR3 nucleotides read TGCGCCAGCAGCTTTGGACAGGGGAGGGATGGCTACACCTTC. Protein: CASSFGQGRDGYTF.

The gene calls are TRBV9 and TRBJ2-1, with 8 bases that match TRBD2. The V segment lost 4 bases and the J segment 6 bases; nucleotides outside the gene matches: 9. This CDR3 spans 15 amino acids. The germline gives CDR1 SGDLS, CDR2 YYNGEE. The CDR3 sequence is CASSPSGLAGNEQFF. As DNA, the CDR3 is TGTGCCAGCAGCCCCTCGGGCCTAGCGGGCAATGAGCAGTTCTTC.

The J gene is TRBJ1-4, the V gene TRBV7-9; TRBD1 might be the D (6 bases). Germline V lookup: CDR1 SEHNR, CDR2 FQNEAQ (reference sequence). The V gene lost 5 bases and the J gene lost 7 bases, with 14 bases spanning the gap. The CDR3 has 14 amino acids. Here the CDR3 DNA reads TGTGCCAGCAGCCTCGGACAAGGGGGTGAAAAACTGTTTTTT. Translating gives CASSLGQGGEKLFF.

The chain is built from TRBV5-1 and TRBJ2-7; D might be TRBD2 (5 bases). The CDR3 runs to 15 residues. The V end was cut by 0 bases, the J end by 6 bases, with 16 bases between. The germline V gene encodes CDR1 SGHRS and CDR2 YFSETQ. The CDR3 is CASSLDGVRSSEQYF. CDR3 DNA sequence: TGCGCCAGCAGCTTGGACGGGGTAAGGTCTAGCGAGCAGTACTTC.

In this sample, this clone turned up a few times. The rearrangement uses TRBV7-6 and TRBJ1-5, with 7 bases lining up with TRBD1. With 1 base clipped from V and 4 bases from J, the junction kept 7 bases outside the gene matches. This CDR3 comprises 16 residues. Per germline, CDR1 SGHVS and CDR2 FNYEAQ. Written as DNA, the CDR3 is TGTGCCAGCAGCTTAGAGGTGACAGGGATAAATCAGCCCCAGCATTTT. Protein sequence: CASSLEVTGINQPQHF.